The following is a T cell receptor beta chain sequence with its context. Antigen: not known. Clones were read by immunoSEQ multiplex PCR, and TCRdb kept only the in-frame ones, dropping some. The data hold 27,000 or so clones, with around 95% observed a single time. This record belongs to a study of T cell clonotyping in hematopoietic cell transplantation. Regarding the study as a whole: After transplant, recipient diversity fell while pathologically expanded clonotypes grew through day 180. Cells were unsorted, so CD4 and CD8 contributions were not separated.

There are 16 residues in the CDR3. J lost 2 bases, V lost 5 bases, and 12 bases had no gene match. Germline lookup yields CDR1 SGHTA and CDR2 FQGNSA. The clonotype originates from a man aged 45 to 65 in good health. Some clones in this sample may be carry-over from other donors' samples. This chain uses TRBV7-2 with TRBJ2-7, with TRBD1 matching 7 bases. Material for sequencing was peripheral blood mononuclear cells. CDR3 sequence: CASSPRTGTETYEQYF. In DNA form, the CDR3 reads TGTGCCAGCAGCCCACGAACCGGGACAGAGACCTACGAGCAGTACTTC.